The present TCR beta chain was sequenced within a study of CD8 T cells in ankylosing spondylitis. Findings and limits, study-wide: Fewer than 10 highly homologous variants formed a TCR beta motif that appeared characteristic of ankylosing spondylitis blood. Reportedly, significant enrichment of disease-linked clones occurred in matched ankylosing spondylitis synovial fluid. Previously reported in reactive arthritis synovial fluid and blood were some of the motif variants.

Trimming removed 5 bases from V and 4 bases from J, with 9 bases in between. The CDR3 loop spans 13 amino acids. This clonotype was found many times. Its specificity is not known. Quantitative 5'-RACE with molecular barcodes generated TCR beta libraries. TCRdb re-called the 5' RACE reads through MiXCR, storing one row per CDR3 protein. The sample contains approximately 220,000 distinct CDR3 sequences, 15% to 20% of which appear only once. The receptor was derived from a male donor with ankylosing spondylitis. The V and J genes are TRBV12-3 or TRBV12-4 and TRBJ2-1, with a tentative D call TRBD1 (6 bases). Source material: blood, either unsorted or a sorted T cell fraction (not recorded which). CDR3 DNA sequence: TGTGCCAGCAGTGCGGACAGTTACAATGAGCAGTTCTTC. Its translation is CASSADSYNEQFF.